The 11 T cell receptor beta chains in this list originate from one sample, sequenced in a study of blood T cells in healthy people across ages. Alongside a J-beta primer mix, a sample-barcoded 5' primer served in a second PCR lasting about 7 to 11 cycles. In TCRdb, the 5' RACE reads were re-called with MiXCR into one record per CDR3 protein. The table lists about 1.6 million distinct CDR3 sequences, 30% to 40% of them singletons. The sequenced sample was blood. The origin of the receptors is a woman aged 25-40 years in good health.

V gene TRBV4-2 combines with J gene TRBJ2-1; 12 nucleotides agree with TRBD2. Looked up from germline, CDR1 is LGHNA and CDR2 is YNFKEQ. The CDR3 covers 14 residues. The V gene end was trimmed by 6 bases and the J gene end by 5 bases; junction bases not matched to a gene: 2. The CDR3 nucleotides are TGTGCCAGCAGAACTAGCGGGAGGAACAATGAGCAGTTCTTC. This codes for CASRTSGRNNEQFF.

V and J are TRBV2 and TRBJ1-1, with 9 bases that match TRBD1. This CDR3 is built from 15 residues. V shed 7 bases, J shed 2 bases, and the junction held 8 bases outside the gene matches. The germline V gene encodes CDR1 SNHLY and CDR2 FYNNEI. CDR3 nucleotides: TGTGCCAGCATGGGGTCACAGGGGGCTAACACTGAAGCTTTCTTT. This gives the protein CASMGSQGANTEAFF.

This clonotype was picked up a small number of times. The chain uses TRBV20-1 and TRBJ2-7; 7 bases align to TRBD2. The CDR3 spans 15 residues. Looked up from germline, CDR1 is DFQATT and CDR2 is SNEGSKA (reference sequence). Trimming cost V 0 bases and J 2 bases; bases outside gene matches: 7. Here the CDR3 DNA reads TGCAGTGCTAGAGATCAGGGTCTAGCGGCCTACGAGCAGTACTTC. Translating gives CSARDQGLAAYEQYF.

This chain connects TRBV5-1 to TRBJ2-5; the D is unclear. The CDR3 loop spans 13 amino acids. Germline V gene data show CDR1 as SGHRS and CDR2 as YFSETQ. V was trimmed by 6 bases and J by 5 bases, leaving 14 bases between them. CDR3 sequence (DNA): TGCGCCAGCAACGGATTCGCAGAGGAGACCCAGTACTTC. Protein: CASNGFAEETQYF.

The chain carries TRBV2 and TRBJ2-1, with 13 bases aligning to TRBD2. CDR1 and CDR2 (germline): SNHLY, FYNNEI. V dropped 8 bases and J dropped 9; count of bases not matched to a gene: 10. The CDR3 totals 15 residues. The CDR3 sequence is CASRLGLAGAVEQFF. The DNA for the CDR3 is TGTGCCAGCCGCCTTGGACTAGCGGGAGCGGTTGAGCAGTTCTTC.

The CDR3 sequence: CASRQGGRGQQYF. CDR3 coding DNA: TGTGCCAGCAGGCAGGGAGGGAGGGGCCAGCAGTACTTC. V usage is TRBV12-3 or TRBV12-4 and J usage is TRBJ2-5; 7 bases match TRBD2. This CDR3 spans 13 amino acids. The ends lost 6 bases at V and 11 bases at J; junction bases unmatched: 12.

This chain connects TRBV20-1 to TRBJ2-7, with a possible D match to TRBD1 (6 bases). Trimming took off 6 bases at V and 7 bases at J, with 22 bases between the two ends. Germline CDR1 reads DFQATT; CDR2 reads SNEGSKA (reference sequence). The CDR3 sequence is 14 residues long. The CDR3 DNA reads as TGCAGTGCCCTTATAGGGGGTCGGTCGCGGGAGCAGTACTTC. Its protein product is CSALIGGRSREQYF.

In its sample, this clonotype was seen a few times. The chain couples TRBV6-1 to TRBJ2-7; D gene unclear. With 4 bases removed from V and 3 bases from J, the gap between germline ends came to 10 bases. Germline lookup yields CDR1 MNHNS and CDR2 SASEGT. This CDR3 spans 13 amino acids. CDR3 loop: CASSADGIYEQYF. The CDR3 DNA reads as TGTGCCAGCAGTGCTGATGGGATCTACGAGCAGTACTTC.

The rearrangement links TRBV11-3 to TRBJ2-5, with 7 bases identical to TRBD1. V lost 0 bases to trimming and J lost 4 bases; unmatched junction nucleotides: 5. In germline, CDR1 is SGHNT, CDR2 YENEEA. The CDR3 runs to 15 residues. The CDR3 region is CASSLDGTALETQYF. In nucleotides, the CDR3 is TGTGCCAGCAGCTTAGATGGGACAGCCCTAGAGACCCAGTACTTC.

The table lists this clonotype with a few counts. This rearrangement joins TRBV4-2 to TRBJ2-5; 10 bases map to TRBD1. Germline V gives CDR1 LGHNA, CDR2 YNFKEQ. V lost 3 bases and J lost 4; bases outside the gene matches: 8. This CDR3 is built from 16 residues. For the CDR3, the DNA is TGTGCCAGCAGCCACCTCACGGGACAGGGGAGAGAGACCCAGTACTTC. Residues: CASSHLTGQGRETQYF.

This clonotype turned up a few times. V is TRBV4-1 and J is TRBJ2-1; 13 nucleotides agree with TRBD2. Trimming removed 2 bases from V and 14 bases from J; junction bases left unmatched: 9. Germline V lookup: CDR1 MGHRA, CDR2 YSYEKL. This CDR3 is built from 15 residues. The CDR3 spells CASSQSGLAGEGKFF. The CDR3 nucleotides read TGCGCCAGCAGCCAATCCGGACTAGCGGGGGAGGGAAAGTTCTTC.